This section outlines one TCR beta chain sequence together with its context. Its antigen is unknown. The CDR3 length is 16 residues. With 5 bases clipped from V and 0 bases from J, the junction kept 8 bases outside the gene matches. Germline V gives CDR1 SGHNT, CDR2 YENEEA. The sample is drawn from a study of cytomegalovirus exposure and HLA in healthy donors. Study-level points and caveats: Later analysis identified several of the most significant clusters that appeared linked to common viral pathogens. The authors judged a highly shared variant cluster likely a sequencing artifact. Prior analysis indicated that the majority of TCR beta V segments exhibited productivity approximately 87% or approximately 30% of the time.

PCR primers comprised 60 Vbeta and 13 Jbeta primers. Some clones are missing from TCRdb's copy, which holds only in-frame ones; the method was immunoSEQ multiplex PCR. This sample's table reports approximately 110,000 clones. This TCR was recovered from a man aged 35-49 years in good health and CMV-seronegative. The gene calls are TRBV11-3 and TRBJ2-3, with TRBD1 matching over 7 bases. Sequencing used PBMCs. DNA of the CDR3: TGTGCCAGCAGCGAGGACAGGATTTATAGCACAGATACGCAGTATTTT. The encoded protein is CASSEDRIYSTDTQYF. The full variable domain, completed using reference TRBV11-3 and TRBJ2-3, is EAGVVQSPRYKIIEKKQPVAFWCNPISGHNTLYWYLQNLGQGPELLIRYENEEAVDDSQLPKDRFSAERLKGVDSTLKIQPAELGDSAVYLCASSEDRIYSTDTQYFGPGTRLTVL.